This TCR beta chain emerged from a study of regulatory T cells in long-lasting Graves disease (dated by TCRdb to the early 2020s). With regard to the full study: Antithyroid drugs had been taken for less than 3 months by newly diagnosed Graves' disease patients. The study was registered as a clinical trial and conducted in China. Patients with persistent Graves' disease were compared with patients with newly diagnosed Graves' disease using TCR sequencing and RNA sequencing of peripheral blood. A total of approximately 35 samples underwent TCR sequencing: about 13 from persistent and roughly 20 from newly diagnosed Graves' disease patients. Findings and caveats that apply to the study as a whole: Sequencing and analysis were restricted to the TCR beta chain. Persistent patients shared more public clonotypes among themselves (around 2,500) than newly diagnosed patients did (about 900). The study examined only peripheral blood because the primary lesion, thyroid tissue, could not be accessed. Persistent disease showed preferential use of TRBV28, TRBJ1-2 and TRBJ2-5, whereas newly diagnosed disease favored TRBV20-1 and TRBJ2-1. Persistent Graves' disease patients showed lower TCR Shannon entropy and fewer highly expanded clones than newly diagnosed patients, suggesting clonal expansion. The authors noted that the small sample size was a limitation that may lower accuracy.

Libraries were prepared through multiplex PCR. Sequenced on an Illumina HiSeq 4000. To build TCR beta libraries, CDR3 regions were amplified by Arm-PCR using iRepertoire HTBI primers. Gel purification was performed on PCR products prior to sequencing. Turning to the authors' computational methods: Gene usage analysis of CDR3 amino acid clonotypes used the 55 to 65 TRBV and about 14 TRBJ segments found across samples. COPE and FqMerger were used to merge filtered high-quality paired reads into contigs. Contigs were aligned with BLAST to IMGT TRBV, TRBD and TRBJ reference genes, and CDR3 was defined per IMGT. Any clonotype with a frequency above 0.1% was counted as a highly expanded clone. Repertoire diversity was measured by Shannon entropy, and V-J evenness by the Gini coefficient. Public clonotypes were defined as clonotypes shared by more than one individual. The public reads were reprocessed in TCRdb via fastp at Q25 and MiXCR, keeping in-frame beta chains. Under each unique CDR3 protein, matching rows form one entry showing the most common genes and DNA. These V and J calls originate from TCRdb's pipeline instead of the authors' own analysis. The sample includes over 350,000 distinct CDR3 sequences, with around 15% observed a single time. Clones ranked in the top ten supply approximately 17% of the sample.

The CDR3 goes from the cysteine to the phenylalanine over 14 residues. Of all the DNA, just the CDR3 is kept, 42 bases in frame from base 1. In the germline V gene (reference sequence), CDR1 corresponds to LNHDA and CDR2 to SQIVND. V is cut by 3 bases and J by 5 bases, and the space between the germline ends is 11 bases. On this clonotype: The target of this receptor is not known. No base quality values were provided; no much bigger clone lies one nucleotide off.

The time point tag for this specimen amounts to: newly diagnosed GD, antithyroid drugs for less than 3 months. For both TCR sequencing and RNA sequencing, RNA was extracted from PBMCs in TRIzol. The diagnosis of Graves' disease followed American Thyroid Association guidelines. Recruitment of patients was carried out at an endocrinology department in Xi'an, China. From each patient, about 8.9 milliliters of peripheral blood was collected into an EDTA anticoagulant tube. PBMCs were isolated by Ficoll Paque Plus density gradient separation without further T cell sorting. RNA quality was checked with an Agilent 2100 Bioanalyzer and agarose gel, and concentration with a NanoDrop 2000. The data were also submitted as part of a second study, on T cells in Graves' hyperthyroidism and ophthalmopathy. The second source states: Graves' hyperthyroidism was defined as stable when no progression to ophthalmopathy occurred over 18 months of follow-up. Hyperthyroidism patients were newly diagnosed, with disease duration under 2 months, and aged 18 to 65 years. Patients with uncontrolled infections, other autoimmune diseases, pregnancy or lactation were excluded. Diagnoses were based on clinical symptoms, serum thyroxine and TRAb, thyroid ultrasound and orbital computed tomography. The first round of RT-PCR for the TCR CDR3 was performed with the HTBI primer set and the Qiagen OneStep RT-PCR kit. Most expanded thyroid clonotypes (frequency above 0.001) were also detected in blood, a finding suggesting that blood repertoires may reflect thyroid immune responses. A model built on a 13 V-J signature distinguished ophthalmopathy from stable hyperthyroidism, reaching 85% to 90% sensitivity and 81.08% specificity in cross-validation and 80%/75% in testing. In validation, the model predicted progression to ophthalmopathy with about 71% sensitivity and approximately 74% specificity, a median of 6.5 months before onset. To identify TCR V-J signatures that set the groups apart, the researchers used a discovery cohort of 90 to 100 patients, made up of 40 to 45 with Graves' ophthalmopathy and 55 to 65 with stable Graves' hyperthyroidism. Prospective prediction of ophthalmopathy was tested in an independent validation cohort of fewer than 20 hyperthyroidism patients and 17 patients who later progressed to ophthalmopathy. The 85 to 100 discovery patients were randomly split 7:3 into training and test sets. In about 6 Graves' hyperthyroidism patients, the study also compared T-cell repertoires from thyroid tissue with T-cell repertoires from blood. After blood sampling, hyperthyroidism patients were treated with methimazole at a starting dose of 30 mg daily, and ophthalmopathy patients were treated with high-dose intravenous methylprednisolone. Libraries were constructed in a second round of multiplex PCR, after which size selection and purification were carried out. Paired-end sequencing of the libraries was performed with 100 bp reads on an Illumina HiSeq2000. SOAPnuke was used to process the raw data, throwing out any read that contained adapters or uncalled bases, had a mean Phred below 15, or lacked an exact constant-primer or identifier match. High-quality paired reads were merged with COPE v1.2.5, and unique nucleotide sequences were defined as clonotypes. Clonotypes were aligned to IMGT TRBV, TRBD and TRBJ reference segments using MiTCR v1.1. The analysis included only V-J combinations with a frequency above 0.0001, which together covered 99% to 99.2% of the repertoires. A TCS score was defined as the ratio of F50 (clonal expansion) to E x V (chaos), with BLOSUM62-based TCRdist applied between CDR3 peptides within each V-J. Welch's t-statistics and random forest reduced some 510 V-J features to around 14, which were used in a naive Bayes classifier (R e1071). Sample size was not statistically predetermined, and investigators were not blinded to group allocation. TCR Vbeta CDR3 sequencing of 135 peripheral blood samples (43 ophthalmopathy, roughly 74 hyperthyroidism and around 17 progressor patients) is reported in the paper.

This TCR came from a woman in her fifties or sixties with Graves disease. Donor details come from another sample of the same person, matched by shared clones. The sequencing here drew on peripheral blood mononuclear cells (PBMCs), taken at new diagnosis, from a patient treated with antithyroid drugs. The V and J segments used are TRBV19 and TRBJ1-5; the best D guess is TRBD1, with 6 bases matching. For the CDR3, the sequence is CASSMTGLHQPQHF. The sequence in DNA is TGTGCCAGTAGTATGACAGGTCTACATCAGCCCCAGCATTTT.